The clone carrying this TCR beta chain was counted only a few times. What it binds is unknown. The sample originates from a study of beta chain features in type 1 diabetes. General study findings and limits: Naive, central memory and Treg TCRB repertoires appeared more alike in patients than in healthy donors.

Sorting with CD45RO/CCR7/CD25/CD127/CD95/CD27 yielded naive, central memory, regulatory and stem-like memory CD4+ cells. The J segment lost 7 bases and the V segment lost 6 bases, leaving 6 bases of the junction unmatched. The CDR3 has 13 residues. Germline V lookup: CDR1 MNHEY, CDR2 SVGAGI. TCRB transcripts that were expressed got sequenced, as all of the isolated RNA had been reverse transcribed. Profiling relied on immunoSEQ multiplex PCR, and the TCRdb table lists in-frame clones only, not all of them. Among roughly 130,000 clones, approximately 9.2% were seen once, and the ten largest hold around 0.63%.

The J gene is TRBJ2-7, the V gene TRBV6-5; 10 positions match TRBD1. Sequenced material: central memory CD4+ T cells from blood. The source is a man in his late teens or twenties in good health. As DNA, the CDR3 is TGTGCCAGCAGCCGGACAGGGGGAGAGGAGCAGTACTTC. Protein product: CASSRTGGEEQYF.